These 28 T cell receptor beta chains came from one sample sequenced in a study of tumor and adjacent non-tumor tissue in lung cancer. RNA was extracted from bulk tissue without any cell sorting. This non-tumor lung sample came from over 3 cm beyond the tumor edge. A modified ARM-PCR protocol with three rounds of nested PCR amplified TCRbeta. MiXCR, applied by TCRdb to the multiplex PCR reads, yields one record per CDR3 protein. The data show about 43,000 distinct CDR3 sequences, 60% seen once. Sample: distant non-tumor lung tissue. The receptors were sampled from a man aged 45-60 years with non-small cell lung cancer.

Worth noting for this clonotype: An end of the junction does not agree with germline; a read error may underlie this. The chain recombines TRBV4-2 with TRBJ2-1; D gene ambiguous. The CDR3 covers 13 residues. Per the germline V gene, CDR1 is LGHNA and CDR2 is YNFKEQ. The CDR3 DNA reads TGTGTCAGCAGCCAAGAGGTAAGCCCCCATCGGTTCTTC. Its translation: CVSSQEVSPHRFF.

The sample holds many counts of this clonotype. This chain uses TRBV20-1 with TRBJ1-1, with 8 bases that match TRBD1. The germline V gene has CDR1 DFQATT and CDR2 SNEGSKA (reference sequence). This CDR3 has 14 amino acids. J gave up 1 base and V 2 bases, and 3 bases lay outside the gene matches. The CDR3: CSARKQGANTEAFF. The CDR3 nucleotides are TGCAGTGCTAGAAAGCAGGGGGCGAACACTGAAGCTTTCTTT.

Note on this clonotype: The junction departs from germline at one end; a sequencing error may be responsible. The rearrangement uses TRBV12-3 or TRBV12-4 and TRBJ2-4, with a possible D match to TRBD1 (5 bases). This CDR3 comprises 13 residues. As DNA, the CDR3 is TGTGCCAGGAGTCGGACAAGGCAAAACATTCAATACTTC. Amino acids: CARSRTRQNIQYF.

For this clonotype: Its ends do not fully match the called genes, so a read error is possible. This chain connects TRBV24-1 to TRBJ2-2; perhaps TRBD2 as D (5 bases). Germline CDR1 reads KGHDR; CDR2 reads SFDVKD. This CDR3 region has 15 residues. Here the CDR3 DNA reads TGTGCCACCAGTGATGAGAGAGACAACACCGGGGAGCTGCTTTTT. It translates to CATSDERDNTGELLF.

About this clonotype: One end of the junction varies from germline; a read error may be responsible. In DNA form, the CDR3 reads TGTGCCAGCAGTATAGCAGATACGCGGTATTTT. Protein: CASSIADTRYF. J is TRBJ2-3 and V is TRBV6-1, with no clear D. Germline V lookup: CDR1 MNHNS, CDR2 SASEGT. This CDR3 spans 11 amino acids.

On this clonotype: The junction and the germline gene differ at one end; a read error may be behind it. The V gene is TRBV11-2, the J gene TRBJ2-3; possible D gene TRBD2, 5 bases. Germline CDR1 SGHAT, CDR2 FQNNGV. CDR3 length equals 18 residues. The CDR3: CASSLDGGWGATTDTQYF. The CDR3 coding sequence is TGTGCCAGCAGTTTAGATGGAGGTTGGGGTGCTACCACAGATACGCAGTATTTT.

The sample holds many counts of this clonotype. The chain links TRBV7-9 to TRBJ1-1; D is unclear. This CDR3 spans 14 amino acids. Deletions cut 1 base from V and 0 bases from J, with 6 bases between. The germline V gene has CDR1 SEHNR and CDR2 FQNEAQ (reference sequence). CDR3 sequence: CASSLEGLNTEAFF. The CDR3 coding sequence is TGTGCCAGCAGCTTAGAAGGGTTGAACACTGAAGCTTTCTTT.

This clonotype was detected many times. The CDR3 region is CASSLIPGPSYEQYF. CDR3 DNA sequence: TGTGCCAGCAGCCTAATTCCGGGACCCTCCTACGAGCAGTACTTC. This rearrangement joins TRBV5-6 to TRBJ2-7; D possibly matches TRBD1 or TRBD2 (5 bases each). V shed 4 bases and J shed 0 bases, with 14 bases lying between them. Germline CDR1 SGHDT, CDR2 YYEEEE. The CDR3 covers 15 residues. Looking up the rest from reference TRBV5-6 and TRBJ2-7 gives the full variable domain: DAGVTQSPTHLIKTRGQQVTLRCSPKSGHDTVSWYQQALGQGPQFIFQYYEEEERQRGNFPDRFSGHQFPNYSSELNVNALLLGDSALYLCASSLIPGPSYEQYFGPGTRLTVT.

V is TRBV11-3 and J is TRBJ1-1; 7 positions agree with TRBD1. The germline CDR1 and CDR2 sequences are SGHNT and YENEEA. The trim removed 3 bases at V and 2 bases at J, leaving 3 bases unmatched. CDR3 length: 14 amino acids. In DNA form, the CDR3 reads TGTGCCAGCAGCTTCAGGGACAGAAACACTGAAGCTTTCTTT. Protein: CASSFRDRNTEAFF.

CDR3 DNA sequence: TGCGCCAGCAGCCACCCTAGGGACGGTGGCAAGTCAGATACGCAGTATTTT. Its translation is CASSHPRDGGKSDTQYF. The V call is TRBV4-1, the J call TRBJ2-3; D assignment may be TRBD1 or TRBD2 (5 bases each). The V gene's germline CDR1 is MGHRA and CDR2 YSYEKL. With 3 bases removed from V and 4 bases from J, the gap between germline ends came to 20 bases. CDR3 length: 17 amino acids.

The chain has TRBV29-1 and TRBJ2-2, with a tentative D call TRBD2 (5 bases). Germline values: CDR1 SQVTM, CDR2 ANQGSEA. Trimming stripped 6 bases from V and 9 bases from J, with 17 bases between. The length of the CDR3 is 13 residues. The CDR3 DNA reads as TGCAGCGTCCGGGGTCCCGACGCGTGGGAGCTGTTTTTT. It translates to CSVRGPDAWELFF.

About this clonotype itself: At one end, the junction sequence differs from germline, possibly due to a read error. The CDR3 spells CTSSLGLGGSNSPLHF. DNA of the CDR3: TGTACCAGCAGCCTCGGTCTGGGGGGGTCGAATTCACCCCTCCACTTT. The chain recombines TRBV4-2 with TRBJ1-6, with D possibly matching TRBD1 (5 bases). CDR3 length equals 16 residues. Germline CDR1 LGHNA, CDR2 YNFKEQ.

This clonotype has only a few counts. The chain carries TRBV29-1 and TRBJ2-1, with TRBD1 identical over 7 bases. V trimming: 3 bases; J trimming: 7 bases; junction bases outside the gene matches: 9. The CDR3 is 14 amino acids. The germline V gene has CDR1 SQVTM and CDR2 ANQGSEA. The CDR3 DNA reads TGCAGCGTTGACCCAGAGGGACAGAATAATGAGCAGTTCTTC. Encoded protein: CSVDPEGQNNEQFF.

The CDR3 sequence: CASSTSRQGASTGGLFF. The DNA of the CDR3 is TGTGCCAGCAGCACATCCCGACAGGGGGCGAGTACCGGGGGACTGTTTTTT. The chain has TRBV11-2 and TRBJ2-2; 10 bases map to TRBD1. Per germline, CDR1 SGHAT and CDR2 FQNNGV. CDR3 length: 17 amino acids. V dropped 5 bases and J dropped 14; count of bases not matched to a gene: 20.

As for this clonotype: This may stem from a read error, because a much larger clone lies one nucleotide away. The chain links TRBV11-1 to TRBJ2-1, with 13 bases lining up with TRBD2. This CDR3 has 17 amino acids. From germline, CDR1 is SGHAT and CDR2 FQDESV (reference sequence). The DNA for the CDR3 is TGTGACATCAGCTTCGACCTCCCGGGACTAGCGGGAAATGAGCAGTTCTTC. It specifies CDISFDLPGLAGNEQFF.

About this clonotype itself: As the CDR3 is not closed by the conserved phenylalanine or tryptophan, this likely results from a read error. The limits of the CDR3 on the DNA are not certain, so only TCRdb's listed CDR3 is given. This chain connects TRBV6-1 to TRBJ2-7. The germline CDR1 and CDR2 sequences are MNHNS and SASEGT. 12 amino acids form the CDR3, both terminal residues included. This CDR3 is CTSSHRSYERYI.

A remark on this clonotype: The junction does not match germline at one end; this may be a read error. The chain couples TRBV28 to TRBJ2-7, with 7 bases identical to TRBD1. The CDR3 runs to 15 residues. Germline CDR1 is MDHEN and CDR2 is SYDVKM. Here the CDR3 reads CANSWVWDSPYEQYF. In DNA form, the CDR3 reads TGTGCCAACAGTTGGGTCTGGGACAGTCCCTATGAGCAGTACTTC.

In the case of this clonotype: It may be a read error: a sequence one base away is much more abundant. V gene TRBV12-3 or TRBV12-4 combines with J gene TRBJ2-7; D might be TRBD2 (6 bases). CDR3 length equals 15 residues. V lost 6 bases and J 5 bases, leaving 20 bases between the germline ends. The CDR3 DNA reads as TGTGCCAGCAGCCCGACTAACGGGAGACAGAACGAGCAGTACTTC. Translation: CASSPTNGRQNEQYF.

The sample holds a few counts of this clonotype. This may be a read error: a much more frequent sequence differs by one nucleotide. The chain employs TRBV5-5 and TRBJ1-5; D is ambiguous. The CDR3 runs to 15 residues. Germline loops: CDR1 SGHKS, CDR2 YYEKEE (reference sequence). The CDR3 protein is CVSTSGRYSNQPQHF. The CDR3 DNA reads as TGTGTCAGCACCTCCGGCCGTTATAGCAATCAGCCCCAGCATTTT.

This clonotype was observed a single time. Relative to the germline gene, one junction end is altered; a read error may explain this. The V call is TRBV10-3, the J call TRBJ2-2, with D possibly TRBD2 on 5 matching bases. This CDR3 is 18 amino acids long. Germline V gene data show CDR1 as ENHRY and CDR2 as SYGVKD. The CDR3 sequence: CAISERGSGSTNTGKLFF. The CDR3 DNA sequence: TGTGCCATCAGTGAGCGGGGATCCGGATCAACGAACACCGGGAAGCTGTTTTTT.

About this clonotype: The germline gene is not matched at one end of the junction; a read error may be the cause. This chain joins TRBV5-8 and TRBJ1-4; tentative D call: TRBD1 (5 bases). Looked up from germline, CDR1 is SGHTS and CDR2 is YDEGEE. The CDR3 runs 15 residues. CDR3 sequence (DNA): TGTGCCAGCAGCCCGCGACAGTCAACTAATCAAAAATTGTTTTTT. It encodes CASSPRQSTNQKLFF.

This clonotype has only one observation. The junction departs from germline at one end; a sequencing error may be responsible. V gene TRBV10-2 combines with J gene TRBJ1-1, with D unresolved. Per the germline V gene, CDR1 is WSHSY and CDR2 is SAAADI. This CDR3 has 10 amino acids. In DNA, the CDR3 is TGTGCCAGCAGTGAGACCAAAGCTATCTTT. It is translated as CASSETKAIF.

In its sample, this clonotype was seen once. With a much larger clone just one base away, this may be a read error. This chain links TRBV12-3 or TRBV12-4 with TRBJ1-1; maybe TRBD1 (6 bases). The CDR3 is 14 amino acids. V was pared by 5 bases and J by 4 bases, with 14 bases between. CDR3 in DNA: TGTGCCAGCAGTCTGCATACAGGGACCACTGAAGCTTTCTTT. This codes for CASSLHTGTTEAFF.

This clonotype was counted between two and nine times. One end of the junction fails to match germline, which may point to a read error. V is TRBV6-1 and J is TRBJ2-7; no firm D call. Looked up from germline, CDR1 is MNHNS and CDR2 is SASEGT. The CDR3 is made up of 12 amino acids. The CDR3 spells CTSSPRSYEQYF. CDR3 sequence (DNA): TGTACCAGCAGTCCTAGATCCTATGAGCAGTATTTC.

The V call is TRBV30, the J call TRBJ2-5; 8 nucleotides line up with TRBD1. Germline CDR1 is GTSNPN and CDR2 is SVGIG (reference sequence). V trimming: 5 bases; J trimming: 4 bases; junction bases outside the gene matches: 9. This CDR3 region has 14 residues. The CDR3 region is CAWSGRGQRETQYF. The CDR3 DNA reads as TGTGCCTGGTCGGGCAGGGGGCAAAGAGAGACCCAGTACTTC.

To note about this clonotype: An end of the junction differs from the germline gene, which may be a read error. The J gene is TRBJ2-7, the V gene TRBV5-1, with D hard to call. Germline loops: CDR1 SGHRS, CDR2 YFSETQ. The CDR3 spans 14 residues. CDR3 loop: CVSNLSGDSYEQYF. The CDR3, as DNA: TGCGTCAGCAACTTGAGTGGGGACTCCTACGAGCAGTACTTC.

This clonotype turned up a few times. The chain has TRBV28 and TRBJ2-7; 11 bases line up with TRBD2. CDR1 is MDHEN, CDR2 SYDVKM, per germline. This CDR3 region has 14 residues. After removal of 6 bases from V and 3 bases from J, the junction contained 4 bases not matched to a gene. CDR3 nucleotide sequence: TGTGCCAGCAGGAGAGGACTAGCGGGCTACGAGCAGTACTTC. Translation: CASRRGLAGYEQYF.

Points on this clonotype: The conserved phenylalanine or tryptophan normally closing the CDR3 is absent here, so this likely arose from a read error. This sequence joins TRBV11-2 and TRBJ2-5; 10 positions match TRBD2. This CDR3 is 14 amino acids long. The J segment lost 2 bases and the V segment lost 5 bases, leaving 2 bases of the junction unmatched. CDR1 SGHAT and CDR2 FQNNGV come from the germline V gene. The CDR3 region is CASSPSGGQETQYI. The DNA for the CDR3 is TGTGCCAGCAGCCCTAGCGGGGGACAAGAGACCCAGTACATC.